These 11 T cell receptor beta chains were sequenced from one sample in a study of shared clonotypes between healthy human individuals. Clones were read by immunoSEQ multiplex PCR, and TCRdb kept only the in-frame ones, dropping some. In the table there are about 1.5 million clones, approximately 96% of which are singletons. The sample was naive CD4+ T cells sorted from blood. The subset denotes: CD45RA+ positively selected. The receptors come from a man younger than 45 in good health.

The rearrangement uses TRBV4-3 and TRBJ1-2; weak D call: TRBD1 (5 bases). V lost 6 bases and J lost 8, with 19 bases in between. Germline V gives CDR1 LGHNA, CDR2 YSLEER. The CDR3 consists of 14 residues. CDR3 sequence: CASSRSPREGGYTF. The CDR3 DNA follows: TGCGCCAGCAGTCGTTCCCCCAGGGAAGGAGGCTACACCTTC.

This chain uses TRBV5-6 with TRBJ1-2, with TRBD1 matching 7 bases. V shed 0 bases and J 4 bases; nucleotides not matched to a gene: 6. The germline V gene has CDR1 SGHDT and CDR2 YYEEEE. The CDR3 is 15 amino acids. The DNA for the CDR3 is TGTGCCAGCAGCTTGGCCACAGGGGTGCGCTATGGCTACACCTTC. It encodes CASSLATGVRYGYTF.

The chain is built from TRBV11-2 and TRBJ1-4; 9 nucleotides agree with TRBD1. Germline loops: CDR1 SGHAT, CDR2 FQNNGV. The CDR3 spans 16 residues. V lost 3 bases to trimming and J lost 5 bases; unmatched junction nucleotides: 7. The CDR3 reads CASSLVRDRVNEKLFF. CDR3 nucleotides: TGTGCCAGCAGCTTGGTCCGGGACAGGGTAAATGAAAAACTGTTTTTT. Variable domain in full (rest from reference TRBV11-2 and TRBJ1-4): EAGVAQSPRYKIIEKRQSVAFWCNPISGHATLYWYQQILGQGPKLLIQFQNNGVVDDSQLPKDRFSAERLKGVDSTLKIQPAKLEDSAVYLCASSLVRDRVNEKLFFGSGTQLSVL.

This clone was seen a single time. The rearrangement joins TRBV14 to TRBJ2-5; 8 nucleotides line up with TRBD2. J lost 1 base, V lost 6 bases, and 4 bases had no gene match. The CDR3 loop spans 14 amino acids. From germline, CDR1 is SGHDN and CDR2 FVKESK. CDR3 nucleotides: TGTGCCAGCAGAACTAGCGGTACCCAAGAGACCCAGTACTTC. It encodes CASRTSGTQETQYF.

The V and J genes are TRBV6-1 and TRBJ2-3; 9 bases map to TRBD2. This CDR3 has 15 amino acids. With 7 bases clipped from V and 5 bases from J, the junction kept 10 bases outside the gene matches. Germline V gene data show CDR1 as MNHNS and CDR2 as SASEGT. CDR3 in amino acids: CASKEAGGWLDTQYF. The DNA of the CDR3 is TGTGCCAGCAAGGAAGCGGGAGGATGGTTAGATACGCAGTATTTT.

For this clone: The same CDR3 arises from other DNA sequences in this sample as well. V is TRBV18 and J is TRBJ1-4; D uncertain. This CDR3 has 14 residues. V was shortened by 1 base and J by 4 bases, with 7 bases between the two germline ends. Per the germline V gene, CDR1 is KGHSH and CDR2 is LQKENI. CDR3 protein: CASSPQGNNEKLFF. DNA of the CDR3: TGTGCCAGCTCACCACAGGGTAATAATGAAAAACTGTTTTTT.

This chain uses TRBV9 with TRBJ1-1; D is perhaps TRBD1 (5 bases). Per the germline V gene, CDR1 is SGDLS and CDR2 is YYNGEE. Trimming left V 0 bases short and J 5 bases short, with 20 bases between. The CDR3 covers 17 residues. In nucleotides, the CDR3 is TGTGCCAGCAGCGTAGTCAGAAGAGGGGAAGAAAGTACTGAAGCTTTCTTT. Its protein is CASSVVRRGEESTEAFF.

The genes are TRBV5-4 and TRBJ1-4, with D possibly TRBD1 on 5 matching bases. The CDR3 length is 15 residues. Germline CDR1 SGHNT, CDR2 YYREEE (reference sequence). V lost 6 bases, J lost 5 bases, and 17 bases lay in between. Here the CDR3 reads CASTTRGDPNEKLFF. As DNA, the CDR3 is TGTGCCAGCACAACCCGTGGGGACCCAAATGAAAAACTGTTTTTT.

The chain couples TRBV27 to TRBJ2-1; TRBD2 is a possible D gene (7 bases). This CDR3 region has 18 residues. Germline CDR1 MNHEY, CDR2 SMNVEV (reference sequence). Trimming took 8 bases from V and 3 from J, leaving 26 bases between them. The CDR3: CASQTRGIGGGIYNEQFF. CDR3 in DNA: TGTGCCAGCCAGACAAGGGGGATAGGGGGAGGGATCTACAATGAGCAGTTCTTC.

The chain carries TRBV7-2 and TRBJ2-3; TRBD2 is a possible D gene (6 bases). Germline assignment: CDR1 SGHTA and CDR2 FQGNSA. The CDR3 runs 14 residues. V dropped 5 bases and J dropped 2 bases, with 11 bases sitting between them. CDR3 sequence (DNA): TGTGCCAGCAGCCCAGGACTAACCACAGATACGCAGTATTTT. It encodes CASSPGLTTDTQYF.

The genes are TRBV19 and TRBJ2-7; D remains ambiguous. The CDR3 contains 13 residues. Trimming took 7 bases from V and 3 from J, leaving 13 bases between them. Germline CDR1 reads LNHDA; CDR2 reads SQIVND (reference sequence). The CDR3 DNA reads TGTGCCAGTAACTCCGGGTCTTTCTACGAGCAGTACTTC. Encoded protein: CASNSGSFYEQYF.